The sequence of this T cell receptor (beta chain) was determined in a study of radiation and T cells in renal cell carcinoma. General study results and limits: In blood, top tumor clones expanded by 2 weeks, shrinking by 4.

Time point specified: blood 4 weeks post-SBRT, at nephrectomy. Treatment specified: 15 Gy SBRT to primary tumor, nephrectomy 4 weeks later. Nephrectomy followed 15 Gy stereotactic body radiation by 4 weeks. This renal cell carcinoma was of the clear cell type. This CDR3 comprises 16 residues. The V gene's germline CDR1 is SEHNR and CDR2 FQNEAQ (reference sequence). Deletions cut 4 bases from V and 3 bases from J, with 19 bases between. This clone appeared a single time. The target antigen is unknown. Produced via immunoSEQ multiplex PCR; TCRdb's table is partial and in-frame only. The data show fewer than 80,000 clones, 83% seen once.

The input for sequencing was blood, taken from a patient whose treatment included radiotherapy and nephrectomy. This clonotype was sampled from a woman aged 55-69 years with renal cell carcinoma. This chain joins TRBV7-9 and TRBJ2-7, with a weak D call TRBD1 (5 bases). The CDR3: CASSSIPDSSYYEQYF. CDR3 sequence (DNA): TGTGCCAGCAGCTCAATTCCCGACAGCTCGTACTACGAGCAGTACTTC. Full variable domain (remainder filled in from reference TRBV7-9 and TRBJ2-7): DTGVSQNPRHKITKRGQNVTFRCDPISEHNRLYWYRQTLGQGPEFLTYFQNEAQLEKSRLLSDRFSAERPKGSFSTLEIQRTEQGDSAMYLCASSSIPDSSYYEQYFGPGTRLTVT.